This TCR beta chain was captured by sequencing in a study of T cells in Graves' hyperthyroidism and ophthalmopathy. Across the study: The blood sample was taken at first diagnosis, before treatment began.

In regard to this clonotype: A read error is possible here, since a much larger clone lies one base away.

Germline lookup yields CDR1 SEHNR and CDR2 FQNEAQ (reference sequence). V was clipped by 1 base and J by 4 bases, with 16 bases between them. CDR3 length: 16 residues. Template material for amplifying TCR beta CDR3 regions consisted of RNA transcripts. With the HTBI primer set, the TCR CDR3 went through a first round of RT-PCR. One entry per CDR3 protein, called by TCRdb with MiXCR from the multiplex PCR reads. The table includes 700,000 to 950,000 distinct CDR3 sequences, over 35% detected once. Stability of Graves' hyperthyroidism was defined as absent ophthalmopathy progression within 18 months. Uncontrolled infection, other autoimmune disease, pregnancy or lactation led to exclusion. Around 10 ml of fresh peripheral blood supplied the PBMCs.

The source material was blood. The TCR originated in a woman aged 40-49 years with Graves' hyperthyroidism. This chain links TRBV7-9 with TRBJ1-2; D uncertain. The DNA of the CDR3 is TGTGCCAGCAGCTTAGAAGTCGGGGTGTTTAGCTATGGCTACACCTTC. It translates to CASSLEVGVFSYGYTF.